This T cell receptor beta chain was captured by sequencing in a study of blood T cell repertoires in COVID-19. Turning to the study itself: Nucleic acid was either cDNA or gDNA, and it came from T cells, B-cell-depleted T cells, or PBMCs.

TCRdb keeps only in-frame clones here, not all; method: immunoSEQ multiplex PCR. Here the sample spans around 97,000 clones, around nine tenths being singletons. The V gene's germline CDR1 is SGHRS and CDR2 YFSETQ. Losses at the gene ends were 4 bases for V and 7 bases for J; bases not matched to a gene: 9. The CDR3 has 15 residues. The rearrangement links TRBV5-1 to TRBJ1-3, with 9 positions matching TRBD1. The TCR sequence derives from a human donor in a cohort sampled during active COVID-19. Material for sequencing was peripheral blood. The CDR3 reads CASSGGQGHSNTIYF. As DNA, the CDR3 is TGCGCCAGCAGCGGGGGACAGGGACACTCGAACACCATATATTTT. Using reference TRBV5-1 and TRBJ1-3 for the parts outside the CDR3, the full variable domain is KAGVTQTPRYLIKTRGQQVTLSCSPISGHRSVSWYQQTPGQGLQFLFEYFSETQRNKGNFPGRFSGRQFSNSRSEMNVSTLELGDSALYLCASSGGQGHSNTIYFGEGSWLTVV.